This TCR beta chain is drawn from a study of T-cell reconstitution after alpha-beta-depleted transplantation in children. Study conclusions and caveats: At day 60, the high TCRbeta diversity found in some patients originated from recipient T cells and thymic progenitors that had survived. T-cell numbers and diversity, one year after transplant, stemmed largely from T cells that were newly produced. Approximately two months post-transplant, alpha-beta T cells reportedly originated from several hundred expanded graft clones.

The CDR3 totals 10 residues. A remark on this clonotype: The antigen is undetermined.

Researchers prepared the TCRbeta library using unique molecular identifiers, the study reports. TCRdb re-derived calls from the PCR reads in MiXCR, one entry per CDR3 protein. Of about 290,000 distinct CDR3 sequences detected, over 9% appear once; the ten largest clones hold about 8%. V gene TRBV1 combines with J gene TRBJ2-5. TRBV1 has pseudogene status. This TCR was recovered from a boy under two years old with acute myeloid leukemia, due to receive a stem cell transplant. The sample here was PBMCs, taken before TCRalphabeta/CD19-depleted stem cell transplant. DNA of the CDR3: TGCCACCAGTACCAAGAGACCCAGTACTTC. Translated: CHQYQETQYF.